These 22 T cell receptor beta chains share one sample of origin, sequenced in a study of T cell responses to AZD1222 COVID-19 vaccine. This table comes from immunoSEQ multiplex PCR, and its TCRdb copy is limited to in-frame clones, with some not included. The data show tens of thousands of clones, 90% seen once. This material consisted of peripheral blood, taken on day 0 of AZD1222 vaccination. All receptors come from an adult in good health.

The gene calls are TRBV6-1 and TRBJ2-7; D is uncertain. Per germline, CDR1 MNHNS and CDR2 SASEGT. V was clipped by 2 bases and J by 3 bases, with 14 bases between them. The CDR3 loop spans 15 amino acids. DNA of the CDR3: TGTGCCAGCAGTGAAACTCTCGGACCGAACTACGAGCAGTACTTC. The encoded protein is CASSETLGPNYEQYF.

The V and J genes are TRBV24-1 and TRBJ1-2, with a possible D match to TRBD1 (5 bases). Germline CDR1 reads KGHDR; CDR2 reads SFDVKD. The CDR3 loop spans 12 amino acids. V dropped 7 bases and J dropped 8 bases, with 13 bases sitting between them. The CDR3: CATSGDGGGYTF. CDR3 nucleotides: TGTGCCACCAGCGGGGACGGAGGAGGCTACACCTTC.

The rearrangement joins TRBV12-3 or TRBV12-4 to TRBJ1-2; D gene unclear. The CDR3 runs to 13 residues. V dropped 6 bases and J dropped 5 bases, with 13 bases sitting between them. DNA of the CDR3: TGTGCCAGCAGCCCCGGCAGAGCATATGGCTACACCTTC. As protein: CASSPGRAYGYTF.

This clone has only a few counts. CDR3: CASSWGLSRDEQFF. CDR3 bases: TGTGCCAGCAGTTGGGGACTCTCACGGGATGAGCAGTTCTTC. The chain couples TRBV27 to TRBJ2-1, with TRBD2 as a possible D gene (6 bases). V was cut by 4 bases and J by 8 bases, with 15 bases left in between. There are 14 residues in the CDR3. CDR1 and CDR2 (germline): MNHEY, SMNVEV (reference sequence).

The chain uses TRBV5-1 and TRBJ1-1, with unresolved D. Germline values: CDR1 SGHRS, CDR2 YFSETQ. This CDR3 has 15 residues. V shed 0 bases and J shed 1 base, with 10 bases lying between them. The DNA of the CDR3 is TGCGCCAGCAGCTTGGAGGACGGAGAGAACACTGAAGCTTTCTTT. Its protein is CASSLEDGENTEAFF.

This chain joins TRBV5-1 and TRBJ2-1; 14 positions match TRBD2. The trim removed 4 bases at V and 8 bases at J, leaving 11 bases unmatched. Germline V gene lookup returns CDR1 SGHRS and CDR2 YFSETQ. The CDR3 length is 17 residues. The CDR3 DNA reads as TGCGCCAGCAGCCGGGGACTAGCGGGAGAGTCGGGGGATGAGCAGTTCTTC. Translating gives CASSRGLAGESGDEQFF.

The rearrangement joins TRBV14 to TRBJ1-2; 7 nucleotides align to TRBD1. The CDR3 is made up of 15 amino acids. Per the germline V gene, CDR1 is SGHDN and CDR2 is FVKESK. Trimming took 1 base from V and 5 from J; bases not matched to a gene: 7. CDR3 sequence (DNA): TGTGCCAGCAGCCAAGGACAGGGTGGCGCGTATGGCTACACCTTC. Amino acid sequence: CASSQGQGGAYGYTF.

V is TRBV7-2 and J is TRBJ1-4, with 9 bases fitting TRBD1. The CDR3 has 14 residues. Germline assignment: CDR1 SGHTA and CDR2 FQGNSA. The V gene end was trimmed by 5 bases and the J gene end by 8 bases; junction bases not matched to a gene: 6. CDR3 sequence: CASSQGQGWEKLFF. The CDR3 DNA is TGTGCCAGCAGCCAGGGACAGGGCTGGGAAAAACTGTTTTTT. Looking up the rest from reference TRBV7-2 and TRBJ1-4 gives the full variable domain: GAGVSQSPSNKVTEKGKDVELRCDPISGHTALYWYRQSLGQGLEFLIYFQGNSAPDKSGLPSDRFSAERTGGSVSTLTIQRTQQEDSAVYLCASSQGQGWEKLFFGSGTQLSVL.

The J gene is TRBJ2-7, the V gene TRBV30; D might be TRBD1 (5 bases). From germline, CDR1 is GTSNPN and CDR2 SVGIG (reference sequence). The CDR3 totals 13 residues. With 3 bases removed from V and 5 bases from J, the gap between germline ends came to 14 bases. The CDR3 reads CAWRAPGRNEQYF. CDR3 nucleotides: TGTGCCTGGAGGGCGCCAGGGCGGAACGAGCAGTACTTC.

V usage is TRBV29-1 and J usage is TRBJ2-7; 8 bases match TRBD2. CDR1 is SQVTM and CDR2 is ANQGSEA in the germline V gene. V lost 5 bases and J lost 2; bases outside the gene matches: 5. The CDR3 loop spans 13 amino acids. CDR3: CSVQKGLAYEQYF. The DNA for the CDR3 is TGCAGCGTTCAGAAGGGACTAGCCTACGAGCAGTACTTC.

V gene TRBV3-1 (or the pseudogene TRBV3-2) combines with J gene TRBJ2-7; possibly TRBD1 for D (5 bases). CDR3 size: 13 residues. V lost 4 bases to trimming and J lost 3 bases, with 10 bases between them. Germline assignment: CDR1 LGHDT and CDR2 YNNKEL (reference sequence). DNA for the CDR3: TGTGCCAGCAGCCTAAGACAGTACTACGAGCAGTACTTC. It translates to CASSLRQYYEQYF.

The CDR3 protein is CASSSLAPDTQYF. The CDR3 DNA follows: TGTGCCAGCAGCTCGCTAGCCCCAGATACGCAGTATTTT. The rearrangement links TRBV11-2 to TRBJ2-3, with a weak D call TRBD2 (5 bases). The germline gives CDR1 SGHAT, CDR2 FQNNGV. This CDR3 spans 13 amino acids. V lost 4 bases, J lost 4 bases, and 9 bases lay in between.

This chain joins TRBV6-5 and TRBJ1-2, with unresolved D. The germline gives CDR1 MNHEY, CDR2 SVGAGI. This CDR3 region has 15 residues. V lost 2 bases to trimming and J lost 7 bases, with 17 bases between them. The CDR3, as DNA: TGTGCCAGCAGTTACCAGCTAGGCGGAACCCGTGGCTACACCTTC. Translation gives CASSYQLGGTRGYTF.

The CDR3, as DNA: TGTGCCAGCACCCGTCTCGAAGGGGGCGGGGACACTGAAGCTTTCTTT. Translated: CASTRLEGGGDTEAFF. The V gene is TRBV11-2, the J gene TRBJ1-1; 7 bases agree with TRBD1. The germline gives CDR1 SGHAT, CDR2 FQNNGV. The CDR3 contains 16 residues. V was pared by 7 bases and J by 3 bases, with 14 bases of the junction left unmatched.

This clone was seen a single time. The chain recombines TRBV10-2 with TRBJ1-5, with TRBD1 identical over 9 bases. In germline, CDR1 is WSHSY, CDR2 SAAADI. The junction had 6 bases not matched to a gene; V was cut back by 4 bases and J by 5 bases. This CDR3 has 15 amino acids. This CDR3 reads CASSVTGGRYQPQHF. In nucleotides, the CDR3 is TGCGCCAGCAGTGTAACAGGGGGCAGGTATCAGCCCCAGCATTTT.

The DNA for the CDR3 is TGTGCCAGCAGCCGGGACAGTCTAAATCAGCCCCAGCATTTT. It specifies CASSRDSLNQPQHF. The chain employs TRBV6-5 and TRBJ1-5; TRBD1 agrees at 7 bases. V shed 6 bases and J 4 bases; nucleotides not matched to a gene: 6. There are 14 residues in the CDR3. Germline lookup yields CDR1 MNHEY and CDR2 SVGAGI.

V and J are TRBV6-5 and TRBJ1-5; D unclear. CDR3 length equals 14 residues. Trimming removed 0 bases at V and 4 bases at J, with 7 bases between. CDR1 is MNHEY, CDR2 SVGAGI, per germline. CDR3 sequence reads: CASSYSHNNQPQHF. In nucleotides, the CDR3 is TGTGCCAGCAGTTACTCTCACAATAATCAGCCCCAGCATTTT.

This chain uses TRBV2 with TRBJ1-5; D call uncertain. The germline CDR1 and CDR2 sequences are SNHLY and FYNNEI. V lost 6 bases and J lost 3, with 12 bases in between. The CDR3 runs to 14 residues. The CDR3: CASRLDGDNQPQHF. The DNA for the CDR3 is TGTGCCAGCAGATTAGACGGAGACAATCAGCCCCAGCATTTT.

The chain employs TRBV6-5 and TRBJ2-7, with D possibly TRBD2 on 6 matching bases. V was cut by 11 bases and J by 3 bases, with 17 bases left in between. The CDR3 runs 13 residues. The germline CDR1 and CDR2 sequences are MNHEY and SVGAGI. Here the CDR3 DNA reads TGTGCCCACCGGGGGAGCGGTGACTACGAGCAGTACTTC. Its translation: CAHRGSGDYEQYF.

Remarks on this clone: The germline gene is not matched at one end of the junction; a read error may be the cause. The chain couples TRBV9 to TRBJ1-1; D is uncertain. Germline-derived CDR1 and CDR2 are SGDLS and YYNGEE. The CDR3 has 13 residues. The CDR3 spells CASSPGEETEALF. CDR3 DNA: TGTGCCAGCAGCCCTGGGGAGGAGACTGAAGCCCTCTTT. Drawing the rest from reference TRBV9 and TRBJ1-1, the complete variable domain is DSGVTQTPKHLITATGQRVTLRCSPRSGDLSVYWYQQSLDQGLQFLIQYYNGEERAKGNILERFSAQQFPDLHSELNLSSLELGDSALYFCASSPGEETEALFGQGTRLTVV.

The chain links TRBV6-5 to TRBJ1-6; 9 bases are shared with TRBD1. The CDR3 has 16 amino acids. Germline CDR1 MNHEY, CDR2 SVGAGI. The J segment lost 7 bases and the V segment lost 0 bases, leaving 4 bases of the junction unmatched. CDR3: CASSYSMDRGNSPLHF. CDR3 sequence (DNA): TGTGCCAGCAGTTACTCGATGGACAGGGGAAATTCACCCCTCCACTTT.

This rearrangement joins TRBV19 to TRBJ2-3; TRBD1 aligns across 8 bases. Germline V CDR1 and CDR2: LNHDA, SQIVND (reference sequence). V was clipped by 5 bases and J by 4 bases; unmatched bases: 2. The CDR3 spans 13 residues. The CDR3 is CASSGRGPDTQYF. CDR3 nucleotide sequence: TGTGCCAGTAGTGGCAGGGGGCCAGATACGCAGTATTTT.